The 30 T cell receptor beta chains given below trace back to one sample, sequenced in a study of blood T cell repertoires in COVID-19. Produced via immunoSEQ multiplex PCR; TCRdb's table is partial and in-frame only. The sample contains about 140,000 clones, 76% of which appear only once. Input material: peripheral blood. These receptors originate from an elderly woman with active or convalescent COVID-19.

V and J are TRBV30 and TRBJ2-5; 13 nucleotides align to TRBD2. J lost 2 bases, V lost 1 base, and 4 bases had no gene match. Germline CDR1 is GTSNPN and CDR2 is SVGIG (reference sequence). There are 16 residues in the CDR3. The CDR3 DNA follows: TGTGCCTGGAGTGGGGGGACTAGCGGGGAACAAGAGACCCAGTACTTC. Amino acids: CAWSGGTSGEQETQYF.

V usage is TRBV13 and J usage is TRBJ1-2; 8 bases are a match to TRBD1. Trimming removed 4 bases from V and 2 bases from J; junction bases left unmatched: 6. Germline values: CDR1 PRHDT, CDR2 FYEKMQ (reference sequence). The CDR3 totals 15 residues. The chain's CDR3 is CASSSQGAMNYGYTF. CDR3 nucleotides: TGTGCCAGCAGCTCCCAGGGGGCCATGAACTATGGCTACACCTTC.

This rearrangement joins TRBV18 to TRBJ2-2, with a possible D match to TRBD1 (6 bases). CDR1 and CDR2 from the germline V gene are KGHSH and LQKENI. Trimming shortened V by 6 bases and J by 1 base, and 9 bases separated the two germline ends. The CDR3 covers 14 residues. The CDR3 DNA is TGTGCCAGCTCGCTGGGACAGAACACCGGGGAGCTGTTTTTT. It yields the protein CASSLGQNTGELFF.

This clone has only one observation. In nucleotides, the CDR3 is TGCGCCAGCGGCTCCGGGACACTGATGAACACTGAAGCTTTCTTT. This codes for CASGSGTLMNTEAFF. The rearrangement joins TRBV5-1 to TRBJ1-1, with D possibly being TRBD1 (6 bases). CDR1 and CDR2 from the germline V gene are SGHRS and YFSETQ. V lost 7 bases to trimming and J lost 0 bases, with 16 bases between them. This CDR3 spans 15 amino acids.

This chain connects TRBV5-1 to TRBJ2-2; D may be TRBD2 (5 bases). Trimming removed 4 bases from V and 0 bases from J, with 7 bases in between. Germline V gene sequence: CDR1 SGHRS, CDR2 YFSETQ. The CDR3 spans 14 residues. The CDR3 region is CASSPGANTGELFF. CDR3 coding DNA: TGCGCCAGCAGCCCCGGGGCGAACACCGGGGAGCTGTTTTTT. The full variable domain, in which reference TRBV5-1 and TRBJ2-2 provide the parts outside the CDR3, is KAGVTQTPRYLIKTRGQQVTLSCSPISGHRSVSWYQQTPGQGLQFLFEYFSETQRNKGNFPGRFSGRQFSNSRSEMNVSTLELGDSALYLCASSPGANTGELFFGEGSRLTVL.

This clone was recorded once. The J gene is TRBJ2-6, the V gene TRBV9, with D perhaps TRBD1 (6 bases). V lost 4 bases and J 4 bases, leaving 18 bases between the germline ends. The CDR3 is made up of 17 amino acids. Germline V lookup: CDR1 SGDLS, CDR2 YYNGEE. CDR3 protein: CASSPDRNLGGANVLTF. In nucleotides, the CDR3 is TGTGCCAGCAGCCCCGACAGGAACCTGGGCGGGGCCAACGTCCTGACTTTC.

This chain links TRBV19 with TRBJ1-3; unclear D gene. The ends were cut back, 7 bases at V and 0 bases at J, with 10 bases in the middle. Per the germline V gene, CDR1 is LNHDA and CDR2 is SQIVND (reference sequence). The CDR3 totals 14 residues. This CDR3 reads CASNLAFSGNTIYF. For the CDR3, the DNA is TGTGCCAGTAATCTCGCGTTCTCTGGAAACACCATATATTTT.

The chain couples TRBV3-1 (or the pseudogene TRBV3-2) to TRBJ1-6; possibly TRBD1 for D (5 bases). V was trimmed by 0 bases and J by 7 bases, leaving 10 bases between them. This CDR3 spans 15 amino acids. CDR1 LGHDT and CDR2 YNNKEL come from the germline V gene (reference sequence). Here the CDR3 reads CASSQDGAENSPLHF. As DNA, the CDR3 is TGTGCCAGCAGCCAAGATGGGGCCGAAAATTCACCCCTCCACTTT.

The chain recombines TRBV30 with TRBJ2-7, with D possibly TRBD1 on 6 matching bases. The germline V gene has CDR1 GTSNPN and CDR2 SVGIG (reference sequence). The length of the CDR3 is 12 residues. V was clipped by 2 bases and J by 6 bases, with 11 bases between them. The CDR3 DNA reads as TGTGCCTGGAGTTCAGGGGTAGCCGAGCAGTACTTC. Translated: CAWSSGVAEQYF.

The chain uses TRBV2 and TRBJ1-2; 8 bases agree with TRBD1. This CDR3 is built from 14 residues. Trimming took 6 bases from V and 1 from J; bases not matched to a gene: 4. Germline assignment: CDR1 SNHLY and CDR2 FYNNEI. DNA of the CDR3: TGTGCCAGCAGCGGACAGGGCGTTAACTATGGCTACACCTTC. It encodes CASSGQGVNYGYTF.

The V call is TRBV4-2, the J call TRBJ2-1; D may be TRBD2 (5 bases). This CDR3 region has 14 residues. Trimming cost V 1 base and J 9 bases, with 13 bases left between them. CDR1 and CDR2 from the germline V gene are LGHNA and YNFKEQ. CDR3 region: CASSQALRAGEQFF. The CDR3 DNA reads as TGTGCCAGCAGCCAAGCGCTGAGGGCCGGTGAGCAGTTCTTC.

The gene calls are TRBV12-5 and TRBJ1-5, with 7 nucleotides matching TRBD1. V lost 6 bases, J lost 4 bases, and 18 bases stayed unmatched. The CDR3 consists of 18 residues. In germline, CDR1 is LGHNT, CDR2 FRNRAP. CDR3 region: CASGLDRQGGGRNQPQHF. The CDR3 DNA sequence: TGTGCTAGTGGCCTCGACAGACAGGGTGGGGGAAGGAATCAGCCCCAGCATTTT.

The rearrangement joins TRBV2 to TRBJ2-2, with D possibly being TRBD1 (6 bases). The CDR3 is made up of 14 amino acids. V was shortened by 9 bases and J by 0 bases, with 11 bases between the two germline ends. In germline, CDR1 is SNHLY, CDR2 FYNNEI. The CDR3 loop reads CASRTEANTGELFF. The CDR3, as DNA: TGTGCCAGTAGGACAGAGGCGAACACCGGGGAGCTGTTTTTT.

This chain joins TRBV30 and TRBJ1-6; 7 nucleotides match TRBD1. Trimming took 7 bases from V and 8 from J; bases not matched to a gene: 8. The CDR3 is 13 amino acids. Germline V gives CDR1 GTSNPN, CDR2 SVGIG (reference sequence). DNA of the CDR3: TGTGCCTCAAACGGAGACAGGGATTCACCCCTCCACTTT. Encoded protein: CASNGDRDSPLHF. Full variable domain (outside the CDR3, taken from reference TRBV30 and TRBJ1-6): SQTIHQWPATLVQPVGSPLSLECTVEGTSNPNLYWYRQAAGRGLQLLFYSVGIGQISSEVPQNLSASRPQDRQFILSSKKLLLSDSGFYLCASNGDRDSPLHFGNGTRLTVT.

The table lists this clone with a count of one. This chain connects TRBV9 to TRBJ1-4, with a tentative D call TRBD1 (5 bases). The V gene's germline CDR1 is SGDLS and CDR2 YYNGEE. V was clipped by 4 bases and J by 1 base, with 14 bases between them. This CDR3 spans 16 amino acids. Here the CDR3 DNA reads TGTGCCAGCAGCCCCCGCGTCGGGGGAACTAATGAAAAACTGTTTTTT. Translation gives CASSPRVGGTNEKLFF.

The chain uses TRBV10-3 and TRBJ1-4; D ambiguous. The CDR3 has 17 amino acids. V lost 10 bases and J 0 bases, leaving 21 bases between the germline ends. Germline V gene lookup returns CDR1 ENHRY and CDR2 SYGVKD. The CDR3: CATQQIYLLTTNEKLFF. As DNA, the CDR3 is TGTGCCACCCAACAAATCTACTTACTAACAACTAATGAAAAACTGTTTTTT.

In this sample, this clone turned up once. The gene calls are TRBV18 and TRBJ1-2; D is undetermined. The CDR3 loop spans 15 amino acids. Germline CDR1 is KGHSH and CDR2 is LQKENI. Trimming left V 3 bases short and J 5 bases short, with 16 bases between. CDR3 nucleotide sequence: TGTGCCAGCTCACCCACGCCGCCTGTAGATTATGGCTACACCTTC. Protein product: CASSPTPPVDYGYTF.

The V call is TRBV27, the J call TRBJ1-2; tentative D call: TRBD1 (5 bases). Trimming removed 10 bases from V and 4 bases from J, with 19 bases in between. The germline CDR1 and CDR2 sequences are MNHEY and SMNVEV (reference sequence). The CDR3 sequence is 14 residues long. This CDR3 reads CATLPSRQSYGYTF. DNA of the CDR3: TGTGCCACCCTCCCATCCAGACAGAGCTATGGCTACACCTTC.

V is TRBV5-4 and J is TRBJ1-1; no clear D. From germline, CDR1 is SGHNT and CDR2 YYREEE (reference sequence). There are 14 residues in the CDR3. V lost 6 bases and J 2 bases, leaving 14 bases between the germline ends. The CDR3 coding sequence is TGTGCCAGCAAGTCAGGTTCCATAAACACTGAAGCTTTCTTT. Translating gives CASKSGSINTEAFF. Full variable domain (outside the CDR3, taken from reference TRBV5-4 and TRBJ1-1): ETGVTQSPTHLIKTRGQQVTLRCSSQSGHNTVSWYQQALGQGPQFIFQYYREEENGRGNFPPRFSGLQFPNYSSELNVNALELDDSALYLCASKSGSINTEAFFGQGTRLTVV.

This rearrangement joins TRBV3-1 (or the pseudogene TRBV3-2) to TRBJ2-3; TRBD2 agrees at 8 bases. Germline V lookup: CDR1 LGHDT, CDR2 YNNKEL (reference sequence). The CDR3 spans 14 residues. V gave up 3 bases and J gave up 10 bases; unmatched junction bases: 9. CDR3 DNA sequence: TGTGCCAGCAGCCAGGGCCCTAGCGGGCCTTCGCAGTATTTT. It codes for CASSQGPSGPSQYF.

The gene calls are TRBV19 and TRBJ1-2; D unclear. V gave up 3 bases and J gave up 13 bases, with 18 bases separating them. The V gene's germline CDR1 is LNHDA and CDR2 SQIVND (reference sequence). There are 13 residues in the CDR3. The CDR3 region is CASSIIFGGVFTF. CDR3 in DNA: TGTGCCAGTAGTATCATTTTCGGCGGGGTATTCACCTTC. The full variable domain, in which reference TRBV19 and TRBJ1-2 provide the parts outside the CDR3, is DGGITQSPKYLFRKEGQNVTLSCEQNLNHDAMYWYRQDPGQGLRLIYYSQIVNDFQKGDIAEGYSVSREKKESFPLTVTSAQKNPTAFYLCASSIIFGGVFTFGSGTRLTVV.

This clone turned up a few times. V and J are TRBV7-3 and TRBJ2-7, with 9 bases identical to TRBD1. V was clipped by 1 base and J by 4 bases; unmatched bases: 14. The CDR3 contains 18 residues. The V gene's germline CDR1 is SGHTA and CDR2 FQGTGA. The CDR3 loop is CASSLKFETLTGGYEQYF. As DNA, the CDR3 is TGTGCCAGCAGCTTAAAATTTGAAACCCTGACAGGGGGTTACGAGCAGTACTTC.

The chain employs TRBV5-1 and TRBJ2-1; D remains ambiguous. The germline V gene has CDR1 SGHRS and CDR2 YFSETQ. Trimming took 5 bases from V and 0 from J, leaving 18 bases between them. This CDR3 is 17 amino acids long. CDR3 amino acids: CASRFQAVLSSYNEQFF. As DNA, the CDR3 is TGCGCCAGCAGATTTCAGGCAGTGCTTAGCTCCTACAATGAGCAGTTCTTC. Variable domain in full (rest from reference TRBV5-1 and TRBJ2-1): KAGVTQTPRYLIKTRGQQVTLSCSPISGHRSVSWYQQTPGQGLQFLFEYFSETQRNKGNFPGRFSGRQFSNSRSEMNVSTLELGDSALYLCASRFQAVLSSYNEQFFGPGTRLTVL.

The V and J genes are TRBV7-2 and TRBJ2-7, with D possibly matching TRBD1 (5 bases). The CDR3 totals 14 residues. CDR1 and CDR2 from the germline V gene are SGHTA and FQGNSA. V gave up 2 bases and J gave up 4 bases, with 12 bases separating them. The CDR3, as DNA: TGTGCCAGCAGCTTAAACAGGCGGCTGTACGAGCAGTACTTC. This codes for CASSLNRRLYEQYF.

This clone was observed a handful of times. The gene calls are TRBV7-6 and TRBJ2-7; possible D gene TRBD1, 6 bases. CDR3 length: 14 amino acids. Germline lookup yields CDR1 SGHVS and CDR2 FNYEAQ. Trimming took 5 bases from V and 6 from J, leaving 17 bases between them. The CDR3, as DNA: TGTGCCAGCAGCCCCCGACAGGATTTGGGCGAGCAGTACTTC. Translation: CASSPRQDLGEQYF.

The chain carries TRBV7-3 and TRBJ2-5; 10 bases are a match to TRBD2. Germline trimming cut 5 bases from V and 1 base from J; bases unmatched to any gene: 13. The CDR3 has 18 amino acids. Germline CDR1 is SGHTA and CDR2 is FQGTGA. The CDR3 bases are TGTGCCAGCAGCACCCATTCCCCCTTAGCGGGGGGCCAAGAGACCCAGTACTTC. Translated: CASSTHSPLAGGQETQYF.

The rearrangement joins TRBV11-2 to TRBJ2-7, with TRBD2 matching over 8 bases. CDR1 is SGHAT and CDR2 is FQNNGV in the germline V gene. This CDR3 spans 17 amino acids. Trimming cost V 5 bases and J 2 bases; bases outside gene matches: 14. CDR3 sequence: CASSPINRGGSPYEQYF. DNA of the CDR3: TGTGCCAGCAGCCCTATCAATCGGGGGGGCTCCCCCTACGAGCAGTACTTC.

The genes are TRBV21-1 and TRBJ1-5; the listed D gene, TRBD1, was not tested against the DNA. TRBV21-1 is listed as a pseudogene. This CDR3 is built from 15 residues. CDR3 coding DNA: TGTGCCAGCAGCGATGGACAGGGGGACTATCAGCCCCAGCATTTT. It is translated as CASSDGQGDYQPQHF.

This chain connects TRBV4-3 to TRBJ2-2; tentative D call: TRBD2 (5 bases). The V gene's germline CDR1 is LGHNA and CDR2 YSLEER. Deletions cut 3 bases from V and 4 bases from J, with 9 bases between. The length of the CDR3 is 14 residues. The CDR3 reads CASSHTRATGELFF. The CDR3 DNA reads TGCGCCAGCAGCCATACTAGGGCCACCGGGGAGCTGTTTTTT.

This chain joins TRBV20-1 and TRBJ2-5; the D is unclear. The CDR3 extends over 10 amino acids. Germline-derived CDR1 and CDR2 are DFQATT and SNEGSKA (reference sequence). The V gene lost 6 bases and the J gene lost 1 base, with 3 bases spanning the gap. The CDR3 DNA reads as TGCAGTGCGAGCCAAGAGACCCAGTACTTC. It yields the protein CSASQETQYF.